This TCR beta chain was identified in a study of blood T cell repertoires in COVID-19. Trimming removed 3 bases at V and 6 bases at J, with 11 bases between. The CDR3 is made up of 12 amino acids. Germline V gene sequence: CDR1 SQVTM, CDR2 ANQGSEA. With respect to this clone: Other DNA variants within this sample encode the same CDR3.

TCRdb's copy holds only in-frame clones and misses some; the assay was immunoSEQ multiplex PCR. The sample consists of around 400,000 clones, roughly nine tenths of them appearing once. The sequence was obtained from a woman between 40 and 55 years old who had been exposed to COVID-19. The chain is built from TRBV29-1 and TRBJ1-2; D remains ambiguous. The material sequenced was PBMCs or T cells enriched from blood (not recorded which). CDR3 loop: CSVEAGWDGYTF. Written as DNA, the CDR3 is TGCAGCGTTGAGGCGGGATGGGATGGCTACACCTTC.